These 22 T cell receptor beta chains were all obtained from the same sample, sequenced in a study of PD-1 blockade in classical Hodgkin lymphoma (TCRdb year 2020). Receptors were amplified or captured by the immunoSEQ multiplex PCR assay. The table was pulled from immuneACCESS by TCRdb, which kept in-frame rearrangements only. Such tables lose some clones; where checked, under half of the loss comes from unresolved V genes, and the rest has no known cause. The sample table records tens of thousands of clones; 90% of these occur just once. Of the sample, 2.5% to 3.5% is held by the ten largest clones. The time point label of this sample denotes: cycle 4 day 1 (C4D1), after more than 5 weeks of nivolumab. Relapse after autologous stem cell transplantation had occurred in all trial patients, and cohorts A, B and C were distinguished by prior brentuximab vedotin exposure. The material sequenced was peripheral blood mononuclear cells (PBMCs), taken before the fourth cycle of nivolumab. Receptors were obtained from a human donor with classical Hodgkin lymphoma.

The J gene is TRBJ2-5, the V gene TRBV6-5, with D unclear. This CDR3 comprises 15 residues. The V end was cut by 4 bases, the J end by 9 bases, with 21 bases between. Germline V lookup: CDR1 MNHEY, CDR2 SVGAGI. CDR3: CASSSIGPSLLAQYF. CDR3 DNA: TGTGCCAGCAGTTCAATAGGTCCCAGTCTATTGGCCCAGTACTTC.

The chain links TRBV14 to TRBJ2-7; 8 bases map to TRBD1. The CDR3 spans 17 residues. The V and J ends lost 2 bases and 0 bases, in that order; junction bases with no gene match: 9. Per germline, CDR1 SGHDN and CDR2 FVKESK. This CDR3 is CASSQRDHRGSSYEQYF. In DNA form, the CDR3 reads TGTGCCAGCAGCCAAAGGGATCACAGGGGGAGCTCCTACGAGCAGTACTTC.

This chain links TRBV6-5 with TRBJ2-7; D is unresolved. CDR3 length: 13 amino acids. Trimming shortened V by 6 bases and J by 5 bases, and 14 bases separated the two germline ends. Germline CDR1 and CDR2: MNHEY and SVGAGI. CDR3 region: CASRDSNRDEQYF. CDR3 sequence (DNA): TGTGCCAGCAGGGATTCCAATAGGGACGAGCAGTACTTC.

The genes are TRBV28 and TRBJ2-3; 7 nucleotides match TRBD2. This CDR3 is built from 14 residues. Looked up from germline, CDR1 is MDHEN and CDR2 is SYDVKM. After removal of 3 bases from V and 3 bases from J, the junction contained 3 bases not matched to a gene. CDR3 in DNA: TGTGCCAGCAGTTTTAGACTAGCAACAGATACGCAGTATTTT. This codes for CASSFRLATDTQYF.

The chain is built from TRBV7-9 and TRBJ1-1; perhaps TRBD1 as D (6 bases). V was cut by 8 bases and J by 2 bases, with 12 bases left in between. Germline V gene data show CDR1 as SEHNR and CDR2 as FQNEAQ (reference sequence). CDR3 length equals 13 residues. The CDR3 reads CASYRGPNTEAFF. In DNA form, the CDR3 reads TGTGCCAGCTATCGGGGGCCAAACACTGAAGCTTTCTTT.

The chain carries TRBV2 and TRBJ2-7; TRBD2 aligns across 11 bases. The V gene end was trimmed by 8 bases and the J gene end by 4 bases; junction bases not matched to a gene: 10. CDR3 size: 15 residues. Per germline, CDR1 SNHLY and CDR2 FYNNEI. CDR3 DNA: TGTGCCAGCGCCGTCCCACTAGCGGGGGCATACGAGCAGTACTTC. The encoded protein is CASAVPLAGAYEQYF.

The rearrangement links TRBV28 to TRBJ2-7; 9 positions match TRBD2. Germline V gene sequence: CDR1 MDHEN, CDR2 SYDVKM. V dropped 5 bases and J dropped 5; count of bases not matched to a gene: 10. The CDR3 consists of 15 residues. DNA for the CDR3: TGTGCCAGCAGTCTAGTGGCGGGGGGGGCGGACGAGCAGTACTTC. It yields the protein CASSLVAGGADEQYF.

The rearrangement links TRBV9 to TRBJ2-1, with D possibly matching TRBD1 (5 bases). CDR1 is SGDLS, CDR2 YYNGEE, per germline. The CDR3 runs to 14 residues. The germline V and J ends were trimmed by 1 base and 2 bases, with 7 bases remaining between them. For the CDR3, the DNA is TGTGCCAGCAGCGTACAGACAGCCTACAATGAGCAGTTCTTC. Translation: CASSVQTAYNEQFF.

By frequency in the sample, this clone is medium-sized. This chain links TRBV9 with TRBJ2-2, with D possibly being TRBD2 (5 bases). This CDR3 is 16 amino acids long. From germline, CDR1 is SGDLS and CDR2 YYNGEE. Trimming shortened V by 4 bases and J by 2 bases, and 15 bases separated the two germline ends. Here the CDR3 reads CASSPRDRENTGELFF. CDR3 nucleotides: TGTGCCAGCAGCCCAAGGGATCGGGAAAACACCGGGGAGCTGTTTTTT.

This chain uses TRBV11-1 with TRBJ2-5; the D gene is possibly TRBD1 (5 bases). Germline assignment: CDR1 SGHAT and CDR2 FQDESV (reference sequence). The CDR3 has 15 amino acids. V was cut by 4 bases and J by 5 bases, with 17 bases left in between. The CDR3 protein is CASSSRYQGWETQYF. The CDR3 DNA reads as TGTGCCAGCAGCTCCCGATACCAGGGTTGGGAGACCCAGTACTTC.

The chain has TRBV5-1 and TRBJ2-5; tentative D call: TRBD2 (6 bases). CDR1 SGHRS and CDR2 YFSETQ come from the germline V gene. V was clipped by 4 bases and J by 1 base, with 14 bases between them. This CDR3 is built from 15 residues. The CDR3 here is CASSRGQGGQETQYF. As DNA, the CDR3 is TGCGCCAGCAGCCGTGGGCAGGGAGGCCAAGAGACCCAGTACTTC.

This clone was seen only once. The chain carries TRBV6-4 and TRBJ2-3; D assignment may be TRBD1 or TRBD2 (5 bases each). Germline V CDR1 and CDR2: MRHNA, SNTAGT. Trimming took 3 bases from V and 5 from J, leaving 9 bases between them. The CDR3 consists of 13 residues. The CDR3 coding sequence is TGTGCCAGCAGTGAAACAGGAGGAGATACGCAGTATTTT. Translation: CASSETGGDTQYF.

The rearrangement links TRBV5-6 to TRBJ1-1; weak D call: TRBD1 (5 bases). V was cut by 0 bases and J by 0 bases, with 12 bases left in between. This CDR3 contains 16 residues. Germline-derived CDR1 and CDR2 are SGHDT and YYEEEE. The CDR3 region is CASSLGQGRMNTEAFF. The DNA of the CDR3 is TGTGCCAGCAGCTTGGGGCAGGGAAGGATGAACACTGAAGCTTTCTTT.

The chain joins TRBV7-2 to TRBJ1-4; 9 bases line up with TRBD1. The CDR3 covers 15 residues. The V and J ends lost 5 bases and 7 bases, in that order; junction bases with no gene match: 8. From germline, CDR1 is SGHTA and CDR2 FQGNSA. This CDR3 is CASSDGTGLFEKLFF. The CDR3 coding sequence is TGTGCCAGCAGCGATGGGACAGGGTTGTTTGAAAAACTGTTTTTT.

V and J are TRBV9 and TRBJ2-1; 10 bases align to TRBD2. V dropped 4 bases and J dropped 0; count of bases not matched to a gene: 10. From germline, CDR1 is SGDLS and CDR2 YYNGEE. This CDR3 spans 18 amino acids. DNA for the CDR3: TGTGCCAGCAGCCACCCCTTAGCGGGGGGAAACTCCTACAATGAGCAGTTCTTC. As protein: CASSHPLAGGNSYNEQFF.

The chain's CDR3 is CASSRAEDFTYNEQFF. CDR3 in DNA: TGCGCCAGCAGCCGGGCTGAGGATTTCACCTACAATGAGCAGTTCTTC. The gene calls are TRBV5-1 and TRBJ2-1; D not resolved. The germline CDR1 and CDR2 sequences are SGHRS and YFSETQ. This CDR3 has 16 residues. V was cut by 4 bases and J by 2 bases, with 16 bases left in between.

V usage is TRBV13 and J usage is TRBJ2-5; D is undetermined. The end of the DNA fits TRBJ2-7 better, so the J call may be wrong. Germline V CDR1 and CDR2: PRHDT, FYEKMQ (reference sequence). There are 13 residues in the CDR3. CDR3: CASSSGASYEQYF. The CDR3, as DNA: TGTGCCAGCAGTTCTGGAGCTTCCTACGAGCAGTACTTC.

The chain recombines TRBV27 with TRBJ2-7; 11 nucleotides line up with TRBD1. The germline CDR1 and CDR2 sequences are MNHEY and SMNVEV (reference sequence). The CDR3 covers 15 residues. With 6 bases clipped from V and 2 bases from J, the junction kept 6 bases outside the gene matches. Here the CDR3 reads CASSNPGQGAYEQYF. CDR3 nucleotides: TGTGCCAGCAGCAATCCGGGACAGGGGGCCTACGAGCAGTACTTC.

The rearrangement joins TRBV27 to TRBJ2-1; D not certain. In germline, CDR1 is MNHEY, CDR2 SMNVEV (reference sequence). The germline V and J ends were trimmed by 5 bases and 0 bases, with 11 bases remaining between them. This CDR3 has 15 residues. CDR3 bases: TGTGCCAGCAGTCAAGACGCCTACTCCTACAATGAGCAGTTCTTC. Its translation is CASSQDAYSYNEQFF.

The chain carries TRBV28 and TRBJ2-7; 7 nucleotides agree with TRBD1. The CDR3 loop spans 16 amino acids. CDR1 is MDHEN, CDR2 SYDVKM, per germline. V trimming: 2 bases; J trimming: 4 bases; junction bases outside the gene matches: 11. The CDR3 sequence: CASSLATGSYEYEQYF. The CDR3 coding sequence is TGTGCCAGCAGTTTAGCGACAGGGTCCTATGAGTACGAGCAGTACTTC. The full variable domain, in which reference TRBV28 and TRBJ2-7 provide the parts outside the CDR3, is DVKVTQSSRYLVKRTGEKVFLECVQDMDHENMFWYRQDPGLGLRLIYFSYDVKMKEKGDIPEGYSVSREKKERFSLILESASTNQTSMYLCASSLATGSYEYEQYFGPGTRLTVT.

The genes are TRBV27 and TRBJ2-2; the match to TRBD2 covers 12 bases. J gave up 0 bases and V 7 bases, and 12 bases lay outside the gene matches. The CDR3 contains 19 residues. Germline values: CDR1 MNHEY, CDR2 SMNVEV (reference sequence). CDR3 in amino acids: CASTKTSGGEESNTGELFF. As DNA, the CDR3 is TGTGCCAGCACCAAGACTAGCGGGGGAGAAGAATCGAACACCGGGGAGCTGTTTTTT.

The J gene is TRBJ1-1, the V gene TRBV30, with 9 positions matching TRBD1. Losses at the gene ends were 1 base for V and 6 bases for J; bases not matched to a gene: 0. This CDR3 is 12 amino acids long. Per the germline V gene, CDR1 is GTSNPN and CDR2 is SVGIG (reference sequence). This chain's CDR3 is CAWSGDRAEAFF. The CDR3 DNA is TGTGCCTGGAGTGGGGACAGGGCTGAAGCTTTCTTT.